The clone carrying this T cell receptor (beta chain) was recorded a few times. Its antigen is not identified. CDR3 length: 11 amino acids. Trimming left V 6 bases short and J 11 bases short, with 13 bases between. TCR alpha and TCR beta cDNA libraries carrying sample barcodes and UMIs came from 5'RACE with constant-segment primers. TCRdb independently ran MiXCR on the 5' RACE reads; one entry per CDR3 protein. Among some 310,000 distinct CDR3 sequences, 20% were seen once, and the ten largest hold around 20%. The source of the sample is a study of T-cell memory formation after mild COVID-19. Study-wide context: Each donor largely had its own TCR clusters. Study-wide findings and caveats: Clones which contracted sat mainly in CM and EM if CD4+, and in EMRA if CD8+. CD4/CD8 balance characterized clones contracting day 15 to 85, and CD4+ skew characterized later expanders.

The TCR was taken from a man between 18 and 35 years old who had mild COVID-19 (a few samples of this study predate the infection). Cell type and time point are not known. The rearrangement uses TRBV12-3 or TRBV12-4 and TRBJ1-2, with D unclear. Material for sequencing was PBMCs or a T cell subset sorted from them (not recorded which). The CDR3 region is CASRLIESYTF. The CDR3, as DNA: TGTGCCAGCAGGCTGATTGAGTCTTACACCTTC.